The following is a T cell receptor beta chain sequence with its context. These data originate in a study of blood T cell repertoires in COVID-19. Study-level background: T cells, B-cell-depleted T cells, or PBMCs supplied cDNA or gDNA.

Germline CDR1 and CDR2: SGHTA and FQGNSA. The CDR3 totals 16 residues. Germline trimming cut 4 bases from V and 6 bases from J; bases unmatched to any gene: 8. The repertoire was sequenced with immunoSEQ multiplex PCR; TCRdb's copy has only in-frame clones and lacks some. The table has some 390,000 clones, about 87% seen once. This clonotype originated in a human donor in a cohort sampled during active COVID-19. The V call is TRBV7-2, the J call TRBJ2-1; 11 nucleotides line up with TRBD2. The sequencing input was peripheral blood. The CDR3 region is CASSSPTSGSFNEQFF. For the CDR3, the DNA is TGTGCCAGCAGCTCTCCAACTAGCGGGAGTTTCAATGAGCAGTTCTTC.